The entry below describes one T cell receptor (beta chain). Its matching antigen is unknown. The TRB cDNA libraries were prepared by 5' RACE with UMI labels. TCRdb reprocessed the 5' RACE reads; each CDR3 protein has one entry and no DNA is given. This repertoire includes around 41,000 distinct CDR3 sequences. The data originate from a study of CXCR3-negative and CXCR3-positive naive CD8 T cells. Findings and limits, study-wide: Naive subsets were similarly diverse, while memory CD8+ repertoires were much less diverse. Within a donor, both naive subsets shared TRBV-TRBJ usage, unlike memory cells. Both naive subsets carried similar amounts of surface CD5, so TCR strength was inferred from TRB CDR3 properties.

Germline V gene lookup returns CDR1 MNHEY and CDR2 SMNVEV (reference sequence). The CDR3 sequence is 16 residues long. Sorting yielded triplicates of a few hundred thousand cells for each CD8+ T cell subset. This sequence was found in a human donor in good health. Some clones in this sample may be carry-over from other donors' samples. The sample comprised memory CD8+ T cells from blood. The J gene is TRBJ1-5, the V gene TRBV27; TCRdb gives TRBD1 as the D gene, but with no DNA this cannot be confirmed. CDR3 sequence reads: CASRRSTGVRNQPQHF.